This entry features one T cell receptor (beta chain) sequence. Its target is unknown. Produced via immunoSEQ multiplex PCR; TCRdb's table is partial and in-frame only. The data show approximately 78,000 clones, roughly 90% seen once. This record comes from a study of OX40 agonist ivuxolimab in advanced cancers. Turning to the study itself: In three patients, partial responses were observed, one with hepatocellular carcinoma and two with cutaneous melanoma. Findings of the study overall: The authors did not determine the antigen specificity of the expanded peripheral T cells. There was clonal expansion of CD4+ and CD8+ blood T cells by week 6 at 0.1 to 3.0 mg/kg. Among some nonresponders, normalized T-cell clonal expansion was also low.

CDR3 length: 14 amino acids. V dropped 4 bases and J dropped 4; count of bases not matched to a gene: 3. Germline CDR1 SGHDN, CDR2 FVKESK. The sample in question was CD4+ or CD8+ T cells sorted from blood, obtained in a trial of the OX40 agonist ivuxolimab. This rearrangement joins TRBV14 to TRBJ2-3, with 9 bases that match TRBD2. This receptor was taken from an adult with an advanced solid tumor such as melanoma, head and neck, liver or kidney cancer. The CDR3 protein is CASSRTSGSDTQYF. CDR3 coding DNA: TGTGCCAGCAGCCGTACTAGCGGGTCAGATACGCAGTATTTT.